Following are 14 T cell receptor beta chains from one sample sequenced in a study of post-analysis software for immune sequencing data (dated by TCRdb to about 2015). Overall study outcomes, separate from this receptor: Patients showed significantly higher frequencies than controls for a handful of TRBV segments, among them TRBV5-6, TRBV5-1 and TRBV20-1.

Library prep was done by PCR. The data were produced on an Illumina HiSeq 2500. To reduce PCR and sequencing biases, unique molecular identifiers were built into the TCR beta cDNA libraries. TCRdb took the public reads, trimmed them with fastp at Q25, ran MiXCR for clone calling and kept in-frame beta chains. Each CDR3 protein gets just one entry, which takes the most common genes and DNA from the rows behind it. The sample table contains about 540,000 distinct CDR3 sequences; only one count was recorded for 34% of them. The ten largest clones add up to around 6% of the sample. Their antigens remain unidentified. Sequencing was done on a sample of blood. These receptors all come from a girl under 18 with multiple sclerosis.

This sequence joins TRBV4-1 and TRBJ1-2; D is perhaps TRBD1 (5 bases). Germline-derived CDR1 and CDR2 are MGHRA and YSYEKL. The CDR3 is made up of 15 amino acids. Trimming took 1 base from V and 3 from J, leaving 12 bases between them. The CDR3 sequence is CASSQGHRLDYGYTF. The CDR3 coding sequence is TGCGCCAGCAGCCAAGGCCACAGGTTAGACTATGGCTACACCTTC.

The rearrangement uses TRBV27 and TRBJ2-7, with D perhaps given as TRBD1 or TRBD2 (5 bases each). The germline V gene encodes CDR1 MNHEY and CDR2 SMNVEV (reference sequence). CDR3 length: 14 amino acids. The ends were cut back, 4 bases at V and 0 bases at J, with 10 bases in the middle. The CDR3 bases are TGTGCCAGCAGTTACCGGGACGGCTCCTACGAGCAGTACTTC. This gives the protein CASSYRDGSYEQYF.

This sequence joins TRBV13 and TRBJ2-5; 7 bases are a match to TRBD2. V lost 6 bases, J lost 5 bases, and 15 bases stayed unmatched. Germline CDR1 is PRHDT and CDR2 is FYEKMQ (reference sequence). This CDR3 has 16 amino acids. CDR3 sequence: CASRPRRLAEPETQYF. In nucleotides, the CDR3 is TGTGCCAGCAGACCCCGTCGGCTAGCGGAACCGGAGACCCAGTACTTC.

This clonotype has just a few counts. This rearrangement joins TRBV7-9 to TRBJ2-5; D might be TRBD1 or TRBD2, each matching 6 bases. CDR3 length equals 12 residues. CDR1 and CDR2 from the germline V gene are SEHNR and FQNEAQ (reference sequence). V lost 11 bases and J lost 6, with 16 bases in between. The CDR3 is CAWIGGGKTQYF. The CDR3 nucleotides read TGTGCCTGGATAGGAGGGGGAAAGACCCAGTACTTC.

CDR3 nucleotides: TGCAGTGCTTTTGACGGGGGCCTCTCCTACAATGAGCAGTTCTTC. This codes for CSAFDGGLSYNEQFF. V and J are TRBV20-1 and TRBJ2-1, with D perhaps assigned TRBD1 or TRBD2 (6 bases each). Trimming pared 5 bases from V and 0 bases from J, leaving 14 bases between. This CDR3 is 15 amino acids long. Per the germline V gene, CDR1 is DFQATT and CDR2 is SNEGSKA (reference sequence).

This clonotype was detected only a few times. The chain couples TRBV7-9 to TRBJ2-3, with TRBD1 as a possible D gene (6 bases). The CDR3 length is 18 residues. The germline gives CDR1 SEHNR, CDR2 FQNEAQ (reference sequence). V was shortened by 1 base and J by 2 bases, with 19 bases between the two germline ends. The CDR3 loop is CASSLDLTQGPFTDTQYF. The DNA for the CDR3 is TGTGCCAGCAGCTTAGATCTGACCCAGGGGCCCTTCACAGATACGCAGTATTTT. The whole variable domain, remainder taken from reference TRBV7-9 and TRBJ2-3, is DTGVSQNPRHKITKRGQNVTFRCDPISEHNRLYWYRQTLGQGPEFLTYFQNEAQLEKSRLLSDRFSAERPKGSFSTLEIQRTEQGDSAMYLCASSLDLTQGPFTDTQYFGPGTRLTVL.

The chain recombines TRBV20-1 with TRBJ2-1; D is ambiguous. This CDR3 has 11 residues. V lost 5 bases to trimming and J lost 8 bases, with 10 bases between them. Germline V gene sequence: CDR1 DFQATT, CDR2 SNEGSKA (reference sequence). CDR3 amino acids: CSAYDRDEQFF. CDR3 sequence (DNA): TGCAGTGCTTACGACCGGGATGAGCAGTTCTTC.

The rearrangement uses TRBV29-1 and TRBJ1-2; a possible D gene is TRBD1 (6 bases). The CDR3 extends over 12 amino acids. V gave up 4 bases and J gave up 3 bases, with 9 bases separating them. Germline lookup yields CDR1 SQVTM and CDR2 ANQGSEA. CDR3 nucleotide sequence: TGCAGCGTTGTACAGGGAGACTATGGCTACACCTTC. Its protein product is CSVVQGDYGYTF. Complete variable domain (other parts from reference TRBV29-1 and TRBJ1-2): SAVISQKPSRDICQRGTSLTIQCQVDSQVTMMFWYRQQPGQSLTLIATANQGSEATYESGFVIDKFPISRPNLTFSTLTVSNMSPEDSSIYLCSVVQGDYGYTFGSGTRLTVV.

The CDR3 here is CASSVEGMRDSPLHF. The CDR3 region has the DNA TGTGCCAGCAGCGTAGAGGGGATGAGGGATTCACCCCTCCACTTT. The chain recombines TRBV9 with TRBJ1-6; weak D call: TRBD1 (5 bases). The CDR3 contains 15 residues. V lost 0 bases, J lost 8 bases, and 12 bases lay in between. Germline CDR1 and CDR2: SGDLS and YYNGEE.

The chain couples TRBV3-1 to TRBJ2-5; weak D call: TRBD2 (5 bases). V was shortened by 4 bases and J by 11 bases, with 17 bases between the two germline ends. In germline, CDR1 is LGHDT, CDR2 YNNKEL (reference sequence). The CDR3 consists of 13 residues. In DNA form, the CDR3 reads TGTGCCAGCAGCCTACGGGGTTACAATGAGCAGTACTTC. Protein sequence: CASSLRGYNEQYF.

Comment on this clonotype: An end of the junction differs from the germline gene, which may be a read error. The chain joins TRBV10-1 to TRBJ2-5; D unresolved. The DNA end favors TRBJ2-7, so the J call may be wrong. The CDR3 covers 15 residues. Germline-derived CDR1 and CDR2 are WNHNN and SYGVQD (reference sequence). CDR3 nucleotides: TGCGCCAGCGGTGACGGCCATGTCGAATCCCCCGAGCAGTACTTC. It codes for CASGDGHVESPEQYF.

V gene TRBV9 combines with J gene TRBJ2-5; 9 positions agree with TRBD2. V lost 1 base, J lost 2 bases, and 6 bases stayed unmatched. This CDR3 is 16 amino acids long. Germline loops: CDR1 SGDLS, CDR2 YYNGEE. The CDR3 loop is CASSVNSGGKQETQYF. The CDR3 DNA follows: TGTGCCAGCAGCGTAAATAGCGGGGGAAAACAAGAGACCCAGTACTTC.

This clonotype has a handful of counts. This chain links TRBV10-3 with TRBJ2-7, with D uncertain. This CDR3 contains 15 residues. CDR1 ENHRY and CDR2 SYGVKD come from the germline V gene. Trimming removed 4 bases at V and 0 bases at J, with 13 bases between. The CDR3 DNA reads as TGTGCCATCAGTGGTATCTCAATACCCTCCTACGAGCAGTACTTC. Amino acids: CAISGISIPSYEQYF.

The chain has TRBV5-1 and TRBJ2-3; possible D gene TRBD2, 6 bases. CDR1 and CDR2 (germline): SGHRS, YFSETQ. This CDR3 spans 14 amino acids. The ends were cut back, 3 bases at V and 5 bases at J, with 13 bases in the middle. The CDR3 protein is CASSSGRGGDTQYF. The CDR3 coding sequence is TGCGCCAGCAGCTCGGGACGGGGAGGAGATACGCAGTATTTT.